The 20 T cell receptor beta chains below all came from one sample that was sequenced in a study of CD8 T cells in ankylosing spondylitis. TCRdb passed the 5' RACE reads through MiXCR, listing each CDR3 protein once. The profile covers tens of thousands of distinct CDR3 sequences, with approximately 10% appearing a single time and about 1.4% taken by the ten largest. Material: blood, either unsorted or a sorted T cell fraction (not recorded which). The origin of the receptors is a male donor with ankylosing spondylitis or in good health (not recorded which).

This clonotype was observed at least ten times. J is TRBJ1-1 and V is TRBV3-1; unclear D gene. In germline, CDR1 is LGHDT, CDR2 YNNKEL (reference sequence). V gave up 4 bases and J gave up 9 bases, with 12 bases separating them. CDR3 length equals 12 residues. The CDR3 region is CASSPSPLKAFF. CDR3 DNA: TGTGCCAGCAGCCCCTCCCCACTGAAAGCTTTCTTT.

This clonotype has a count of ten or more. The J gene is TRBJ1-1, the V gene TRBV5-5, with D maybe TRBD1 (6 bases). V dropped 3 bases and J dropped 0 bases, with 12 bases sitting between them. The CDR3 contains 15 residues. Germline V gene sequence: CDR1 SGHKS, CDR2 YYEKEE (reference sequence). CDR3 in DNA: TGTGCCAGCAGCTCGACAGGCTCTTTGAACACTGAAGCTTTCTTT. Its protein is CASSSTGSLNTEAFF.

This clonotype was counted at least ten times. V usage is TRBV18 and J usage is TRBJ1-1; D unclear. With 4 bases removed from V and 5 bases from J, the gap between germline ends came to 11 bases. Germline-derived CDR1 and CDR2 are KGHSH and LQKENI. This CDR3 spans 13 amino acids. CDR3 residues: CASSLGPLTEAFF. For the CDR3, the DNA is TGTGCCAGCTCACTAGGACCCTTGACTGAAGCTTTCTTT.

This clonotype was seen many times. The chain couples TRBV10-3 to TRBJ2-1; D is uncertain. V lost 3 bases, J lost 3 bases, and 0 bases lay in between. CDR3 length equals 11 residues. CDR1 ENHRY and CDR2 SYGVKD come from the germline V gene. CDR3 in DNA: TGTGCCATCAGTGACTACAATGAGCAGTTCTTC. It yields the protein CAISDYNEQFF.

Worth noting for this clonotype: A much larger clone is a single base away; this may be a read error. This sequence joins TRBV3-1 and TRBJ1-5; D not certain. The J call may not be correct, given that the DNA end is closer to TRBJ2-3. The CDR3 extends over 13 amino acids. Germline V gene lookup returns CDR1 LGHDT and CDR2 YNNKEL (reference sequence). The CDR3, as DNA: TGTGCCAGCAGCCAAGTCGGATATCAGCCCCAGTATTTT. It codes for CASSQVGYQPQYF.

The sample holds many counts of this clonotype. The chain links TRBV19 to TRBJ2-1; 9 bases line up with TRBD2. Germline CDR1 and CDR2: LNHDA and SQIVND (reference sequence). The CDR3 sequence is 15 residues long. Trimming took 3 bases from V and 5 from J; bases not matched to a gene: 5. The CDR3: CASSIASGGHNEQFF. The DNA of the CDR3 is TGTGCCAGTAGTATCGCCAGCGGGGGGCACAATGAGCAGTTCTTC.

In this sample, this clonotype turned up many times. The chain links TRBV5-1 to TRBJ2-7; weak D call: TRBD1 (6 bases). Germline loops: CDR1 SGHRS, CDR2 YFSETQ. V lost 0 bases and J lost 2, with 6 bases in between. CDR3 length equals 13 residues. CDR3 residues: CASSLDRAYEQYF. In DNA form, the CDR3 reads TGCGCCAGCAGCTTGGACAGGGCCTACGAGCAGTACTTC.

This clonotype was counted a few times. The V gene is TRBV19, the J gene TRBJ1-2, with D possibly matching TRBD1 (6 bases). The CDR3 sequence is 13 residues long. The V gene's germline CDR1 is LNHDA and CDR2 SQIVND (reference sequence). V was shortened by 7 bases and J by 4 bases, with 13 bases between the two germline ends. The CDR3 DNA reads TGTGCCAGTACCCTGGACAGTTTCTATGGCTACACCTTC. Its translation is CASTLDSFYGYTF. Supplemented by reference TRBV19 and TRBJ1-2, the full variable domain reads DGGITQSPKYLFRKEGQNVTLSCEQNLNHDAMYWYRQDPGQGLRLIYYSQIVNDFQKGDIAEGYSVSREKKESFPLTVTSAQKNPTAFYLCASTLDSFYGYTFGSGTRLTVV.

The V and J genes are TRBV18 and TRBJ1-5, with a possible D match to TRBD1 (6 bases). V shed 5 bases and J shed 6 bases, with 17 bases lying between them. CDR3 length: 15 residues. The germline CDR1 and CDR2 sequences are KGHSH and LQKENI. CDR3 sequence (DNA): TGTGCCAGCTCAGGGCAGCGGGGGGCACGTCAGCCCCAGCATTTT. This encodes CASSGQRGARQPQHF.

In its sample, this clonotype was seen many times. The rearrangement links TRBV12-3 or TRBV12-4 to TRBJ1-5; D remains unclear. The CDR3 is 13 residues long. The V gene lost 5 bases and the J gene lost 4 bases, with 9 bases spanning the gap. Here the CDR3 reads CASSLTRNQPQHF. CDR3 nucleotides: TGTGCCAGCAGTCTGACCCGGAATCAGCCCCAGCATTTT.

This sequence joins TRBV6-6 and TRBJ1-1; possible D gene TRBD1, 5 bases. CDR1 is MNHNY, CDR2 SVGAGI, per germline (reference sequence). The CDR3 contains 13 residues. V lost 0 bases and J 8 bases, leaving 10 bases between the germline ends. The CDR3 DNA sequence: TGTGCCAGCAGTTACTCCGGGACGGCCGAAGCTTTCTTT. Its translation: CASSYSGTAEAFF.

This clonotype was counted a few times. This chain links TRBV6-5 with TRBJ1-4; possibly TRBD1 for D (6 bases). There are 14 residues in the CDR3. Trimming pared 5 bases from V and 8 bases from J, leaving 15 bases between. The germline CDR1 and CDR2 sequences are MNHEY and SVGAGI. DNA of the CDR3: TGTGCCAGCAGTACCACAGGGTACCGGGAAAAACTGTTTTTT. It encodes CASSTTGYREKLFF.

This clonotype has ten or more counts. This chain links TRBV5-1 with TRBJ2-1; 13 nucleotides agree with TRBD2. From germline, CDR1 is SGHRS and CDR2 YFSETQ. Losses at the gene ends were 6 bases for V and 8 bases for J; bases not matched to a gene: 5. The CDR3 consists of 14 residues. CDR3 bases: TGCGCCAGCACCACTAGCGGGGGGGATGATGAGCAGTTCTTC. It is translated as CASTTSGGDDEQFF.

This clonotype appeared many times. The V and J genes are TRBV28 and TRBJ2-7; weak D call: TRBD2 (7 bases). Germline CDR1 reads MDHEN; CDR2 reads SYDVKM. The V and J ends lost 0 bases and 0 bases respectively, with 18 bases between them. CDR3 size: 18 residues. The CDR3 reads CASSLWGTGGPGSYEQYF. In nucleotides, the CDR3 is TGTGCCAGCAGTTTATGGGGCACGGGGGGCCCTGGCTCCTACGAGCAGTACTTC.

This clonotype was detected only a few times. V is TRBV2 and J is TRBJ2-1; no clear D gene. The ends were cut back, 4 bases at V and 8 bases at J, with 15 bases in the middle. This CDR3 is built from 14 residues. The germline CDR1 and CDR2 sequences are SNHLY and FYNNEI. The CDR3 spells CASSARFSGDEQFF. The CDR3, as DNA: TGTGCCAGCAGTGCTCGCTTTAGTGGGGATGAGCAGTTCTTC.

In its sample, this clonotype was seen many times. The genes are TRBV12-3 or TRBV12-4 and TRBJ2-5; no reliable D call. The CDR3 is 14 residues long. With 6 bases removed from V and 5 bases from J, the gap between germline ends came to 16 bases. CDR3 loop: CASSLERRGETQYF. The DNA for the CDR3 is TGTGCCAGCAGCCTAGAACGGCGTGGCGAGACCCAGTACTTC.

The rearrangement uses TRBV4-2 and TRBJ1-5; maybe TRBD1 (5 bases). V was shortened by 4 bases and J by 2 bases, with 12 bases between the two germline ends. The CDR3 sequence is 15 residues long. From germline, CDR1 is LGHNA and CDR2 YNFKEQ. The CDR3 DNA reads as TGTGCCAGCAGCCTATCTCAGGGAGGCAATCAGCCCCAGCATTTT. It codes for CASSLSQGGNQPQHF.

In this sample, this clonotype turned up a few times. This sequence joins TRBV7-9 and TRBJ2-7, with TRBD1 as a possible D gene (5 bases). Per germline, CDR1 SEHNR and CDR2 FQNEAQ (reference sequence). The V end was cut by 5 bases, the J end by 2 bases, with 19 bases between. This CDR3 has 16 amino acids. DNA of the CDR3: TGTGCCAGCAGCCTCCCCCTCAGCATGGGGCCCTACGAGCAGTACTTC. This encodes CASSLPLSMGPYEQYF.

This clonotype was recorded many times. V usage is TRBV5-1 and J usage is TRBJ1-4; 8 bases match TRBD1. The J segment lost 0 bases and the V segment lost 4 bases, leaving 8 bases of the junction unmatched. Germline-derived CDR1 and CDR2 are SGHRS and YFSETQ. There are 17 residues in the CDR3. CDR3 region: CASSDVGQAATNEKLFF. The CDR3 DNA sequence: TGCGCCAGCAGCGACGTGGGACAGGCCGCAACTAATGAAAAACTGTTTTTT.

This clonotype has a count of ten or more. At one of its ends the junction is not consistent with the germline gene, which may arise from a read error. The chain uses TRBV15 and TRBJ1-1; D is unclear. From germline, CDR1 is LNHNV and CDR2 YYDKDF (reference sequence). This CDR3 has 14 amino acids. CDR3 loop: CATSGEQMNTEAFF. The CDR3 DNA sequence: TGTGCCACCAGCGGAGAACAGATGAACACTGAAGCTTTCTTT.